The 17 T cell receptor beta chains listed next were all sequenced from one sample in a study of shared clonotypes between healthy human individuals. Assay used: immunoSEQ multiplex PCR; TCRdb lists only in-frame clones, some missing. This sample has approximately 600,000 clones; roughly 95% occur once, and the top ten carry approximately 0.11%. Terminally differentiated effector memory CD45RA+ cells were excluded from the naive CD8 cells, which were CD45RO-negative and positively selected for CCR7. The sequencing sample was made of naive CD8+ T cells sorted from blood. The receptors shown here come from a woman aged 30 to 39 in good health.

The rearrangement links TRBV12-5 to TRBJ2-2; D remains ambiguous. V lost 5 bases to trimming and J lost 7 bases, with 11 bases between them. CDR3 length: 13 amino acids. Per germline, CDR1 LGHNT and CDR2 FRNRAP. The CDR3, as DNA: TGTGCTAGTGGTCTTAGACCCTTCGGGGAGCTGTTTTTT. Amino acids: CASGLRPFGELFF.

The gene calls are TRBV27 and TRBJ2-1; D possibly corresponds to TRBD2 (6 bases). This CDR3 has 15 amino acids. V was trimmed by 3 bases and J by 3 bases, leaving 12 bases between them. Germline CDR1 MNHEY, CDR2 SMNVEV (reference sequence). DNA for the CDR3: TGTGCCAGCAGTTTGGCGGAGGGCCGCTACAATGAGCAGTTCTTC. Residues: CASSLAEGRYNEQFF.

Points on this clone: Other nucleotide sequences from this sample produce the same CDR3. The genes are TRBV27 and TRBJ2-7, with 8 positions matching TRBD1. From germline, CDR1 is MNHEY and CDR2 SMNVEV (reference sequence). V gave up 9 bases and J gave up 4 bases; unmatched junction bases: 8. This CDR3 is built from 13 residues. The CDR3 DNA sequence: TGTGCCAGTCGACCCGGGACAGGTTACGAGCAGTACTTC. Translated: CASRPGTGYEQYF.

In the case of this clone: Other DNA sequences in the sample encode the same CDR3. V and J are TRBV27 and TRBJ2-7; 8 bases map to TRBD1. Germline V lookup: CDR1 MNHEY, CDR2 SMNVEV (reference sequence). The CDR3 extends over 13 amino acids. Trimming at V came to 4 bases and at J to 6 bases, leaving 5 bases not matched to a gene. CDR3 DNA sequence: TGTGCCAGCAGTTCTGGACAGGGTCCCGAGCAGTACTTC. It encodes CASSSGQGPEQYF.

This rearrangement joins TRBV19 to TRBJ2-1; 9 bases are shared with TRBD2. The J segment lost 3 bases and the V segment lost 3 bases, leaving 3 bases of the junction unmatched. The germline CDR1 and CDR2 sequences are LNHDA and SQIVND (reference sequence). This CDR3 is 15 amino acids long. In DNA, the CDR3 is TGTGCCAGTAGTATTAGCGGGAGCAACTACAATGAGCAGTTCTTC. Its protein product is CASSISGSNYNEQFF.

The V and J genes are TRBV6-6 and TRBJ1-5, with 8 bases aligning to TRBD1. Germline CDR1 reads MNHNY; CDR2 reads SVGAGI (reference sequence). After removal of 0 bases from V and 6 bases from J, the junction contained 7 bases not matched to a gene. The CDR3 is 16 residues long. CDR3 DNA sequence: TGTGCCAGCAGTTACTCAGCAGGGGGCGCAGGTCAGCCCCAGCATTTT. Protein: CASSYSAGGAGQPQHF.

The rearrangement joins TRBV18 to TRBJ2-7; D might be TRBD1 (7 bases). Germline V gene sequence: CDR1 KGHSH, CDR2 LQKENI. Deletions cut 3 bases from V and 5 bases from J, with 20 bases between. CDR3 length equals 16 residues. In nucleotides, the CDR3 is TGTGCCAGCTCACCCGCCCCCGGCAGGGGGGTGGACGAGCAGTACTTC. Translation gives CASSPAPGRGVDEQYF.

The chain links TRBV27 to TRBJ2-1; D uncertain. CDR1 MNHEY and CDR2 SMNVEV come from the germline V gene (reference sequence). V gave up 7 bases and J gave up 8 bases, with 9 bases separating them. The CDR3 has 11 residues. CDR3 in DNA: TGTGCCAGCAACCTTGCCGATGAGCAGTTCTTC. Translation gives CASNLADEQFF.

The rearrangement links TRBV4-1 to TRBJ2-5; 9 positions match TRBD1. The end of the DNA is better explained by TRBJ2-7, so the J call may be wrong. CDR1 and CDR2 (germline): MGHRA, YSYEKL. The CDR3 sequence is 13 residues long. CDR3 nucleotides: TGCGCCAGCAGCCGGGACAGGGATGACGAGCAGTACTTC. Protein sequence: CASSRDRDDEQYF.

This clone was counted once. As DNA, the CDR3 is TGTGCCAGCAGCTTAGGAGCAAATTCAGGAAACACCATATATTTT. It is translated as CASSLGANSGNTIYF. The gene calls are TRBV7-2 and TRBJ1-3; D is undetermined. The CDR3 extends over 15 amino acids. V was cut by 1 base and J by 4 bases, with 11 bases left in between. The germline gives CDR1 SGHTA, CDR2 FQGNSA.

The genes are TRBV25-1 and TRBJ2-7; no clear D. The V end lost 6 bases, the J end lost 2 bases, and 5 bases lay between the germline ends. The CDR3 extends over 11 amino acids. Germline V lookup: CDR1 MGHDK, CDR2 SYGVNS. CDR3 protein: CASSTAYEQYF. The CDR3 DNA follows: TGTGCCAGCAGCACAGCCTACGAGCAGTACTTC.

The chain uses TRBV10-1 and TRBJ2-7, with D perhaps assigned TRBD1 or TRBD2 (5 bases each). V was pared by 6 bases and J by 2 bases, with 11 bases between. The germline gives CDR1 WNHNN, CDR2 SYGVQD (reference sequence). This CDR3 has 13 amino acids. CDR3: CASSTGTPYEQYF. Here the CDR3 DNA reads TGCGCCAGCAGCACCGGGACCCCCTACGAGCAGTACTTC.

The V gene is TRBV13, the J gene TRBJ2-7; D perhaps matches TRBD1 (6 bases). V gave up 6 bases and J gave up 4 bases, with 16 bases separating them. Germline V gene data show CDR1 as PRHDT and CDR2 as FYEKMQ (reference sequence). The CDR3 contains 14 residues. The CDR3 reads CASRPRGSPYEQYF. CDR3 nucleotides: TGTGCCAGCAGGCCCAGGGGCTCCCCTTACGAGCAGTACTTC. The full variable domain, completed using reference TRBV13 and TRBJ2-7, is AAGVIQSPRHLIKEKRETATLKCYPIPRHDTVYWYQQGPGQDPQFLISFYEKMQSDKGSIPDRFSAQQFSDYHSELNMSSLELGDSALYFCASRPRGSPYEQYFGPGTRLTVT.

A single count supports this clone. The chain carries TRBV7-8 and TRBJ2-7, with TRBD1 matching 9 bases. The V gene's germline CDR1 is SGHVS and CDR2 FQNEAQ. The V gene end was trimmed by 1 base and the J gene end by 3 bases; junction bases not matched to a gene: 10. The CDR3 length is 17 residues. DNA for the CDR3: TGTGCCAGCAGCTTAGGCCGTCCAGGACAGGGGATCTACGAGCAGTACTTC. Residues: CASSLGRPGQGIYEQYF.

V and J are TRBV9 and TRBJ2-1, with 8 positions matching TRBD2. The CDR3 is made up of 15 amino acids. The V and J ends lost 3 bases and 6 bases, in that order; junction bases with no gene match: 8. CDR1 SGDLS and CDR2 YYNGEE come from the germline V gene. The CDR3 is CASSEGLVSFNEQFF. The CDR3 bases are TGTGCCAGCAGCGAGGGACTAGTTTCTTTCAATGAGCAGTTCTTC.

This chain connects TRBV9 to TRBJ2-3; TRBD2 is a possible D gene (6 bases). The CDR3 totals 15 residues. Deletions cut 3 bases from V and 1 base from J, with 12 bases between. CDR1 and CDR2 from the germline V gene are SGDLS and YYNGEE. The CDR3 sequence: CASSAEGSGTDTQYF. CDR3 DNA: TGTGCCAGCAGCGCGGAGGGTAGCGGCACAGATACGCAGTATTTT.

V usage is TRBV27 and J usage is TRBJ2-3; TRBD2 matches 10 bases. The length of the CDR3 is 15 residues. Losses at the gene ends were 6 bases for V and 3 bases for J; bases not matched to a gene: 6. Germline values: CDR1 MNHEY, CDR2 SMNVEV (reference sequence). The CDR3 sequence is CASRSSGSETDTQYF. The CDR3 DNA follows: TGTGCCAGCAGGTCTAGCGGGAGTGAAACAGATACGCAGTATTTT.